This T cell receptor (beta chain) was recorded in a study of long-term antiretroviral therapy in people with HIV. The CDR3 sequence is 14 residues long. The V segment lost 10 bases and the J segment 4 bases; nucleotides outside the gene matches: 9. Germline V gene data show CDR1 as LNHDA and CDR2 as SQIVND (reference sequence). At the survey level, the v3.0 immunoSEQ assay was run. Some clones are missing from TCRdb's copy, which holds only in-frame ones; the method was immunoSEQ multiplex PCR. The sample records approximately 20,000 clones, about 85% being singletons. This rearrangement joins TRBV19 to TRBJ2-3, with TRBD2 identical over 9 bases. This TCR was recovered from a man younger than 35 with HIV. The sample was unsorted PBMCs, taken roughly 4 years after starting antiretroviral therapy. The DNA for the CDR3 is TGTGCCACCGATAGCGGGGGCCCCGCAGATACGCAGTATTTT. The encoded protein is CATDSGGPADTQYF.